One TCR beta chain is described in this entry. The target antigen is unknown. The sample belongs to a study of human T cells and chemical hapten exposure. The CDR3 covers 17 residues. V lost 4 bases and J 3 bases, leaving 21 bases between the germline ends. Germline V gives CDR1 MNHNY, CDR2 SVGAGI (reference sequence). MiXCR was run by TCRdb on the RACE reads, yielding one entry per CDR3 protein. The table shows 95,000 to 130,000 distinct CDR3 sequences, with roughly an eighth occurring only once. The study's findings and limits: The study found expanded TCRs formed significantly more large CDR3 similarity clusters than controls.

The sample's time point: patch test 1, 2 weeks after DPC sensitization. The treatment denotes: therapeutic diphenylcyclopropenone sensitization with weekly scalp DPC. The chain joins TRBV6-6 to TRBJ2-5; tentatively, D is TRBD1 (5 bases). This material consisted of whole blood, taken in connection with sensitization to the hapten diphenylcyclopropenone (DPC). This sequence was found in a woman aged 50 to 60 with alopecia areata. Some clones in this sample may be carry-over from other donors' samples. CDR3 DNA sequence: TGTGCCAGCAGTTCCACTATGTTCGGGTTAGGGGAAGAGACCCAGTACTTC. It yields the protein CASSSTMFGLGEETQYF.